The T cell receptor (beta chain) under discussion was sequenced for a study of OX40 agonist ivuxolimab in advanced cancers. This table comes from immunoSEQ multiplex PCR, and its TCRdb copy is limited to in-frame clones, with some not included. The sample holds about 60,000 clones, roughly 86% seen once. The CDR3 runs to 14 residues. V was pared by 7 bases and J by 8 bases, with 9 bases of the junction left unmatched. Germline V gives CDR1 ENHRY, CDR2 SYGVKD. The rearrangement links TRBV10-3 to TRBJ2-1, with 9 bases fitting TRBD1. The source is an adult with an advanced solid tumor such as melanoma, head and neck, liver or kidney cancer. Specimen: CD4+ or CD8+ T cells sorted from blood, collected in a trial of the OX40 agonist ivuxolimab. The CDR3 nucleotides read TGTGCCATCACCGAGCGGACAGGGGCCGATGAGCAGTTCTTC. It encodes CAITERTGADEQFF.